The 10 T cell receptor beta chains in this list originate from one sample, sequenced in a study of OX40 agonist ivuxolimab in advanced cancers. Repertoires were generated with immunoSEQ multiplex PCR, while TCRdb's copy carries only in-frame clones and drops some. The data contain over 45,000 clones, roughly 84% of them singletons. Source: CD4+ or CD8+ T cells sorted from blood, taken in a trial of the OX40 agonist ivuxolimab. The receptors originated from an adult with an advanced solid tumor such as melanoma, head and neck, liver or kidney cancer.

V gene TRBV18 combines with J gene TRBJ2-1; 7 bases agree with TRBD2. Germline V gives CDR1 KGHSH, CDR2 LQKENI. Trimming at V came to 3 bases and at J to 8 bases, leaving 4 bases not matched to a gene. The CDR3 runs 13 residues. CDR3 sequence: CASSPGLDDEQFF. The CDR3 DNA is TGTGCCAGCTCACCCGGACTAGACGATGAGCAGTTCTTC.

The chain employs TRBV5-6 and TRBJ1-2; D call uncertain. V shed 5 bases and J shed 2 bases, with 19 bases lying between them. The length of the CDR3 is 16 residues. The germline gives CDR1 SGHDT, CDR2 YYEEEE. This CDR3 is CASSPPGRVGNYGYTF. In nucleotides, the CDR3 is TGTGCCAGCAGTCCTCCTGGGCGAGTGGGCAACTATGGCTACACCTTC.

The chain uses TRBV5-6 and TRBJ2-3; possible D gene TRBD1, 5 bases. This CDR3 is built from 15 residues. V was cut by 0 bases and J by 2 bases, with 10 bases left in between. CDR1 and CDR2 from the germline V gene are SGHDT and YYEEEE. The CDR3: CASSLGADTTDTQYF. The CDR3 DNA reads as TGTGCCAGCAGCTTGGGGGCGGACACCACAGATACGCAGTATTTT.

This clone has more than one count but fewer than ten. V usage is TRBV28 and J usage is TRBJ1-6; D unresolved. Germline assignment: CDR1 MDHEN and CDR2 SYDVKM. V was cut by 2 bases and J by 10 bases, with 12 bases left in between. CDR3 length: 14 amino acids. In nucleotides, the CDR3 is TGTGCCAGCAGTTTACGGGCCAAGCGGTCACCCCTCCACTTT. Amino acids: CASSLRAKRSPLHF.

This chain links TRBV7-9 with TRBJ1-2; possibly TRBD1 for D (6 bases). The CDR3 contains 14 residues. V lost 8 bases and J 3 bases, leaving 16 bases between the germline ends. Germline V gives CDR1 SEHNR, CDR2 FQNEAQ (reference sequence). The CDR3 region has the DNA TGTGCCAGCCGGAAGGGGGGCTCGGACTATGGCTACACCTTC. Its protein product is CASRKGGSDYGYTF.

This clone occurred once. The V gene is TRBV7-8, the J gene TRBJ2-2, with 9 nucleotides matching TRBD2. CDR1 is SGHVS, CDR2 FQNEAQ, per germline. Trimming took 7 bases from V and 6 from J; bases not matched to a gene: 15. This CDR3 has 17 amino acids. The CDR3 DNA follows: TGTGCCAGCACCCTCTGGAAAACTAGCGGGTTTCCCGGGGAGCTGTTTTTT. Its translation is CASTLWKTSGFPGELFF.

The CDR3 sequence is CASSLGGLRLAGATDTQYF. The CDR3 region has the DNA TGTGCCAGCAGCCTGGGGGGCTTAAGACTAGCGGGAGCCACAGATACGCAGTATTTT. The chain links TRBV11-2 to TRBJ2-3; the match to TRBD2 covers 12 bases. Per germline, CDR1 SGHAT and CDR2 FQNNGV. Trimming took 5 bases from V and 2 from J; bases not matched to a gene: 14. The CDR3 is 19 residues long.

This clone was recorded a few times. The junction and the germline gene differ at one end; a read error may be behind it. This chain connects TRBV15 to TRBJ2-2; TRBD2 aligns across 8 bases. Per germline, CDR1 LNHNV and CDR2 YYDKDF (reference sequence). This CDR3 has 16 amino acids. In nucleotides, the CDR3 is TGTGCCACCAGGAGAGGTCTTGCGGGAGGTACCGGGGAGCTGTTTTTT. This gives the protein CATRRGLAGGTGELFF. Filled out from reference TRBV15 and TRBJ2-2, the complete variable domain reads DAMVIQNPRYQVTQFGKPVTLSCSQTLNHNVMYWYQQKSSQAPKLLFHYYDKDFNNEADTPDNFQSRRPNTSFCFLDIRSPGLGDTAMYLCATRRGLAGGTGELFFGEGSRLTVL.

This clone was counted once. The CDR3: CASSLAPRGGVAGELFF. The DNA of the CDR3 is TGTGCCAGCAGCTTGGCACCTAGGGGGGGCGTCGCCGGGGAGCTGTTTTTT. The chain combines TRBV7-2 with TRBJ2-2; possible D gene TRBD2, 7 bases. This CDR3 contains 17 residues. Trimming took off 3 bases at V and 6 bases at J, with 20 bases between the two ends. The V gene's germline CDR1 is SGHTA and CDR2 FQGNSA.

In nucleotides, the CDR3 is TGTGCCAGCAGCTTCCAGGGGCAGGTCCAAGAGACCCAGTACTTC. Amino acid sequence: CASSFQGQVQETQYF. The chain joins TRBV7-9 to TRBJ2-5, with a possible D match to TRBD1 (6 bases). This CDR3 is 15 amino acids long. The germline gives CDR1 SEHNR, CDR2 FQNEAQ (reference sequence). V lost 3 bases and J 1 base, leaving 12 bases between the germline ends.